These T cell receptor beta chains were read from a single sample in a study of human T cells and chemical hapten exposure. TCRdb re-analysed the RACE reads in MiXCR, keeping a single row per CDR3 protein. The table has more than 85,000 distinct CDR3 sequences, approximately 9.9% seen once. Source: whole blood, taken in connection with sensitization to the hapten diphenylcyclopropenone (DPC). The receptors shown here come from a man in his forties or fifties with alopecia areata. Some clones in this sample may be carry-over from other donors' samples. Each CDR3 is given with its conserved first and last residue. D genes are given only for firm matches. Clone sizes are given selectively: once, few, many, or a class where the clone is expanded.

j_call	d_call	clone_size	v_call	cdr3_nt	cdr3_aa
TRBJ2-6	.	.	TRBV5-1	TGCGCCAGCAGCCAGCAAGGTGGGGCGACTGGGGCCAACGTCCTGACTTTC	CASSQQGGATGANVLTF
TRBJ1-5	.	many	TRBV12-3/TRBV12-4	TGTGCCACGGGCGTTCATAGCAATCAGCCCCAGCATTTT	CATGVHSNQPQHF
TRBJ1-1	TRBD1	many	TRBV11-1	TGTGCCAGCAGCCCCTCCAACAGGGGAAAATCCCCTGAAGCTTTCTTT	CASSPSNRGKSPEAFF
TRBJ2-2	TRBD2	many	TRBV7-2	TGTGCCAGCTCGTGGGTGGCGGGAGACACCGGGGAGCTGTTTTTT	CASSWVAGDTGELFF
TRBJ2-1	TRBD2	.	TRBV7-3	TGTGCCAGCAGCACGGGACTAGCGGGAGGGTTGGATGAGCAGTTCTTC	CASSTGLAGGLDEQFF
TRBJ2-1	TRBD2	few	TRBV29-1	TGCAGCGTGCAGCCAAGAGGGACTAGTACCGATGAGCAGTTCTTC	CSVQPRGTSTDEQFF
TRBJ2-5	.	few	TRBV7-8	TGTGCCAGCAGCTTCTGGGAGTTAGAGACCCAGTACTTC	CASSFWELETQYF
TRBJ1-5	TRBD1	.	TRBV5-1	TGCGCCAGCAGCTTGGAAGGAGGGGGCCTTCAGCCCCAGCATTTT	CASSLEGGGLQPQHF
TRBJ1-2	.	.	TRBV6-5	TGTGCCAGCAGTGAACGGCTAGCTAACTATGGCTACACCTTC	CASSERLANYGYTF
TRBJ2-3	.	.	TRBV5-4	TGTGCCAGCAGCCGGGACCGGCCCTTGGGAGATACGCAGTATTTT	CASSRDRPLGDTQYF
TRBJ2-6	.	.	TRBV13	TGTGCCAGCAGCTTAGGCCTGAGCAGCTATCCCTCTGGGGCCAACGTCCTGACTTTC	CASSLGLSSYPSGANVLTF
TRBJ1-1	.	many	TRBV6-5	TGTGCCAGCAGTTACAGGGGCCCTCTGAACACTGAAGCTTTCTTT	CASSYRGPLNTEAFF
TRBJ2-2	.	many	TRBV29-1	TGCAGCGGGGCGAGGGGTCCCGGGGAGCTGTTTTTT	CSGARGPGELFF
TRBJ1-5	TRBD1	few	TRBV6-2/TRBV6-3	TGTGCCAGCAGTGGCAGACAGGGGCTTCAGCCCCAGCATTTT	CASSGRQGLQPQHF
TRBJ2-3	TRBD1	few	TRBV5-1	TGCGCCAGCTCCATGGGGACAGCGAAAGATACGCAGTATTTT	CASSMGTAKDTQYF
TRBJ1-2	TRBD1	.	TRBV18	TGTGCCAGCTCACCTCTTCCTGACAGGGACTATGGCTACACCTTC	CASSPLPDRDYGYTF
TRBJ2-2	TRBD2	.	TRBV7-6	TGTGCCAGCAGCCAAACGGCGGGAGTGAACACCGGGGAGCTGTTTTTT	CASSQTAGVNTGELFF